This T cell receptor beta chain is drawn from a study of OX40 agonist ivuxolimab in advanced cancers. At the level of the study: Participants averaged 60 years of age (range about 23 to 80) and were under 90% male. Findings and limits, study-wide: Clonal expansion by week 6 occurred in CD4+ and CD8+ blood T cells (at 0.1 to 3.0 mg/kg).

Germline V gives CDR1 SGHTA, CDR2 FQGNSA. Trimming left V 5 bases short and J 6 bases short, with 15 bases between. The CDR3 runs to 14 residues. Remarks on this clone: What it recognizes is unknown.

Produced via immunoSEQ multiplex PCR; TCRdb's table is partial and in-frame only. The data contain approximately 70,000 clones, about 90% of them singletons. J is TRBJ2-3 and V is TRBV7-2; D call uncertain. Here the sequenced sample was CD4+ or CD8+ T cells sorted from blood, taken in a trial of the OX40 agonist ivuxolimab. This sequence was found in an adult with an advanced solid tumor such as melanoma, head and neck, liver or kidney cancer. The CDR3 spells CASSPLAVRDTQYF. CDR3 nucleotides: TGTGCCAGCAGCCCCCTGGCTGTTCGGGATACGCAGTATTTT. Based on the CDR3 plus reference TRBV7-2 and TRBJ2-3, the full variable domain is GAGVSQSPSNKVTEKGKDVELRCDPISGHTALYWYRQSLGQGLEFLIYFQGNSAPDKSGLPSDRFSAERTGGSVSTLTIQRTQQEDSAVYLCASSPLAVRDTQYFGPGTRLTVL.